The TCR beta chain described here comes from a study of blood T cells in healthy people across ages. Regarding the study as a whole: Conclusively comparing naive with antigen-experienced cells was impossible with unsorted PBMCs. The study found more naive CD4+ cells and higher diversity in long-lived than aged donors.

PBMCs were isolated at a quantity of at least 6.5 million per sample. Primers used in a second PCR of about 7 to 11 cycles were a sample-barcoded 5' primer and a J-beta primer mix. TCRdb re-called the 5' RACE reads with MiXCR, one entry per CDR3 protein. This table has 1,500,000 or so distinct CDR3 sequences, approximately 63% appearing once. As regards this clonotype: Its antigen is undetermined.

Germline V gives CDR1 MNHEY, CDR2 SMNVEV (reference sequence). V gave up 6 bases and J gave up 1 base, with 12 bases separating them. The CDR3 has 14 residues. Material: blood. The receptor's source is a man younger than 30 in good health. The chain recombines TRBV27 with TRBJ1-1; D perhaps matches TRBD1 (6 bases). CDR3 in amino acids: CASSHRAGNTEAFF. In DNA, the CDR3 is TGTGCCAGCAGCCACAGGGCGGGGAACACTGAAGCTTTCTTT.